This TCR beta chain was sequenced in a study of blood T cell repertoires in COVID-19. For the study at large: COVID-19 samples from acute and convalescent phases originated in the United States, Italy and Spain. The analysed material was cDNA or gDNA that came from T cells, B-cell-depleted T cells, or PBMCs.

Trimming pared 3 bases from V and 9 bases from J, leaving 12 bases between. This CDR3 has 14 amino acids. Looked up from germline, CDR1 is WSHSY and CDR2 is SAAADI. Methods used by the authors: Using reference gene primer amplification, nucleated cell counts were estimated. Here immunoSEQ multiplex PCR was the method, and the copy in TCRdb shows in-frame clones only, minus some. V, J and clone size are taken as reported in that table, and D and trimming were inferred from the DNA itself. The table shows approximately 190,000 clones, with around nine tenths occurring only once. The TCR sequence derives from a man aged 45-65 years with acute or convalescent COVID-19. The rearrangement links TRBV10-2 to TRBJ1-6; D uncertain. The sample was peripheral blood. The CDR3 is CASSEATLGSPLHF. DNA for the CDR3: TGCGCCAGCAGTGAAGCCACCCTAGGTTCACCCCTCCACTTT.